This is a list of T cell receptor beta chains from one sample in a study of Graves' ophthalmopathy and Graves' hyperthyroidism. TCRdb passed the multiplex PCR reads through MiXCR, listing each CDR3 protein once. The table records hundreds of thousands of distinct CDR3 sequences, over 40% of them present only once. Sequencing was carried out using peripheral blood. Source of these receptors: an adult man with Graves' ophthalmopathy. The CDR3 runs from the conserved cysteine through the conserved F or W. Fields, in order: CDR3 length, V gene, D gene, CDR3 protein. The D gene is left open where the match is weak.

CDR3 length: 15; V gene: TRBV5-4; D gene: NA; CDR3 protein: CASSPVLSSFYGYTF
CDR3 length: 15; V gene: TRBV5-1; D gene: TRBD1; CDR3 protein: CASSREGQGEGEAFF
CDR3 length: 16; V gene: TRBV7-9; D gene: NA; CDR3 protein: CASSLDIGPSSYEQYF
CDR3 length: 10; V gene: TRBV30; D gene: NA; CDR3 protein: CACWSPSYTF
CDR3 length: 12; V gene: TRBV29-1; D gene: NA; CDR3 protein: CSVGQGGETQYF
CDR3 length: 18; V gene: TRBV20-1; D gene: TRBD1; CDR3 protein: CSARDSPFGQGNNSPLHF
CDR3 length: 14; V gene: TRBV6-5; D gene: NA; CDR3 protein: CASSRLPGARGYTF
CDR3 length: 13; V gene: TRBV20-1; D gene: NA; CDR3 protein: CSALPDSLYEQYF
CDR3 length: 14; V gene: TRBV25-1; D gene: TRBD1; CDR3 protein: CASSGQGGNTEAFF
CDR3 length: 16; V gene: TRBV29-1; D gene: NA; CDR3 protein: CSVAVAGTYGNQPQHF
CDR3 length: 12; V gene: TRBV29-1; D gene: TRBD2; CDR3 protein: CSVSGSDSEQYF
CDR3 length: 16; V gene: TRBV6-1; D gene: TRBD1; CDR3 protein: CASSEGDRDGNQPQHF
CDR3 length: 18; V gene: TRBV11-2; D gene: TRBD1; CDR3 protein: CASSLGTGGFFGANVLTF
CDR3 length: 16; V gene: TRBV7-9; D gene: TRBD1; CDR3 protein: CASSLWGQGGQETQYF
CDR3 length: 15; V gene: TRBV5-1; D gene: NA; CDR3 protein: CASSLDVLGSYEQYF
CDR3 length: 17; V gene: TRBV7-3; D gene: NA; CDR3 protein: CASSPSGGTPNTNEQFF
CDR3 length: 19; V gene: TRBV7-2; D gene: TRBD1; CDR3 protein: CASSLAGGTGFNSNQPQHF
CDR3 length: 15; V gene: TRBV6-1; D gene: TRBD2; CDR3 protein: CASSGVAGGGETQYF
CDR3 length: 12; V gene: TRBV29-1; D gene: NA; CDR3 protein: CSLGMGGTEAFF
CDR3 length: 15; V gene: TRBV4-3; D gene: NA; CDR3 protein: CASSTRGGHLYGYTF
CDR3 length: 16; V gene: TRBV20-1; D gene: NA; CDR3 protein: CSARDPQQGFNYEQYF
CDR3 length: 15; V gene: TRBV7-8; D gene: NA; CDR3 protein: CASRRAGTNIHEQYF
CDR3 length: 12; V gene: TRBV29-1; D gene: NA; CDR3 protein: CSVEDRADTQYF
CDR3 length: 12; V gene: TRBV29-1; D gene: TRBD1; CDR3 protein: CSVAGGTYGYTF
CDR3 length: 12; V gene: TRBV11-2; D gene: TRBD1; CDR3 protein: CAWRGTGGEQYF
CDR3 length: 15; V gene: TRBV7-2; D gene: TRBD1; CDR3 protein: CASSLGGTDSYEQYF
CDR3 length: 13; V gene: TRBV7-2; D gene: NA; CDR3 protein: CASSPYGPQPQHF
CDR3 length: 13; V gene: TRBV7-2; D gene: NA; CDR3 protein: CASSLGQDQPQHF
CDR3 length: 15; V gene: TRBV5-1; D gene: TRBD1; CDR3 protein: CASSLWTGDNQPQHF
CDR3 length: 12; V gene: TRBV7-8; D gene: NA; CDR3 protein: CARRSGAYEQYF
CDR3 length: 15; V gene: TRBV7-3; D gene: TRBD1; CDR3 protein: CASSSTGENTGELFF
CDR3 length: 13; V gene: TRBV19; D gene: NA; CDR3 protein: CASRGATNEKLFF
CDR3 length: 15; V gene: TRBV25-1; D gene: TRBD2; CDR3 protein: CASSEGGGAVAEQYF
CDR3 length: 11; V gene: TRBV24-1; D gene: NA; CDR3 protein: CATSEGETQHF
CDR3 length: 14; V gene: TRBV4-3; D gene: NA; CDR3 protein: CASSQDLGKETQYF
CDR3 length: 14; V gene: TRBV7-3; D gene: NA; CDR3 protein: CASSFIGGQSPLHF
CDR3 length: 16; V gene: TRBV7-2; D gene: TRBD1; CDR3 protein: CASSLDWGQGSGELFF
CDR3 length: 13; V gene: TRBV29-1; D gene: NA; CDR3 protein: CSAPSPGTFDHTF
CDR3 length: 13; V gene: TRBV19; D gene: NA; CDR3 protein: CAGSIGRTYEQYF
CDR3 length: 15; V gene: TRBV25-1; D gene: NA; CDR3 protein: CASTAGTSYEQPQHF
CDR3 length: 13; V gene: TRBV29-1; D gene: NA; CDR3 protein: CSVGAGSGETQYF
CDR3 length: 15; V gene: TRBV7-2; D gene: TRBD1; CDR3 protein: CASSLFTGENQPQHF
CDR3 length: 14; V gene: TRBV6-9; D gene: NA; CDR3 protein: CASITSGRVTEAFF
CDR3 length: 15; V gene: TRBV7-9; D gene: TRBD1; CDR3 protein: CASSLGDSSHYGYTF
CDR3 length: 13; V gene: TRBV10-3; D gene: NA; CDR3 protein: CAISDPRNSPLHF